These 26 T cell receptor beta chains were sequenced from one sample in a study of vaccination and CD4 T cells after COVID-19. Treatment noted: roughly 11-day PBMC culture with coronavirus spike peptide pools or control peptides (ViraFEST assay). An Oncomine TCR Beta short-read assay was used to sequence the DNA from cultured CD4+ T cells. TCRdb reprocessed the PCR reads with MiXCR, giving one entry per CDR3 protein. The sample carries about 18,000 distinct CDR3 sequences, roughly three fifths recorded once. The antigens these receptors bind are not known. The material sequenced was CD4+ T cells from blood, cultured in vitro, taken after SARS-CoV-2 vaccination. The origin of the receptors is a human donor who had recovered from COVID-19.

The chain recombines TRBV20-1 with TRBJ1-1; 9 bases are a match to TRBD1. This CDR3 spans 12 amino acids. Germline CDR1 and CDR2: DFQATT and SNEGSKA (reference sequence). The CDR3 reads CSTDRGGTEAFF. DNA of the CDR3: TGCAGCACCGACAGGGGGGGAACTGAAGCTTTCTTT.

This sequence joins TRBV20-1 and TRBJ2-7; possible D gene TRBD1, 6 bases. Per the germline V gene, CDR1 is DFQATT and CDR2 is SNEGSKA (reference sequence). The CDR3 is 13 residues long. Trimming removed 6 bases from V and 3 bases from J, with 15 bases in between. The CDR3 sequence: CSALREGVYEQYF. For the CDR3, the DNA is TGCAGTGCACTTCGAGAGGGGGTCTACGAGCAGTACTTC.

The V and J genes are TRBV19 and TRBJ1-2, with D tentatively TRBD1 (5 bases). From germline, CDR1 is LNHDA and CDR2 SQIVND (reference sequence). The V and J ends lost 4 bases and 2 bases respectively, with 17 bases between them. The CDR3 spans 16 residues. This CDR3 is CASSRSTSGSNYGYTF. The CDR3 nucleotides read TGTGCCAGTAGTAGGAGCACATCAGGGTCCAACTATGGCTACACCTTC.

This clonotype was seen more than once but under ten times. The chain carries TRBV28 and TRBJ2-7, with 8 positions matching TRBD2. The V gene end was trimmed by 3 bases and the J gene end by 5 bases; junction bases not matched to a gene: 6. Germline values: CDR1 MDHEN, CDR2 SYDVKM. The CDR3 loop spans 14 amino acids. The CDR3 loop is CASSFSREVDEQYF. The CDR3 coding sequence is TGTGCCAGCAGTTTCTCGCGGGAGGTTGACGAGCAGTACTTC. Full variable domain (outside the CDR3, taken from reference TRBV28 and TRBJ2-7): DVKVTQSSRYLVKRTGEKVFLECVQDMDHENMFWYRQDPGLGLRLIYFSYDVKMKEKGDIPEGYSVSREKKERFSLILESASTNQTSMYLCASSFSREVDEQYFGPGTRLTVT.

This clonotype has more than one count but fewer than ten. The genes are TRBV9 and TRBJ1-5; D possibly corresponds to TRBD1 (6 bases). In germline, CDR1 is SGDLS, CDR2 YYNGEE. V lost 3 bases and J 2 bases, leaving 12 bases between the germline ends. The length of the CDR3 is 15 residues. The CDR3 DNA follows: TGTGCCAGCAGCGAAGGGGACAAGGGCAATCAGCCCCAGCATTTT. Translated: CASSEGDKGNQPQHF.

This clonotype was counted once. This chain uses TRBV11-2 with TRBJ1-1, with 7 bases fitting TRBD1. This CDR3 region has 13 residues. V shed 4 bases and J 8 bases; nucleotides not matched to a gene: 7. Looked up from germline, CDR1 is SGHAT and CDR2 is FQNNGV. The CDR3, as DNA: TGTGCCAGCAGCTCGACCGACAGGGAAGAAGCTTTCTTT. As protein: CASSSTDREEAFF. Full variable domain (rest looked up from reference TRBV11-2 and TRBJ1-1): EAGVAQSPRYKIIEKRQSVAFWCNPISGHATLYWYQQILGQGPKLLIQFQNNGVVDDSQLPKDRFSAERLKGVDSTLKIQPAKLEDSAVYLCASSSTDREEAFFGQGTRLTVV.

The chain couples TRBV6-2 or TRBV6-3 to TRBJ2-5, with TRBD2 identical over 9 bases. This CDR3 has 15 amino acids. With V trimmed by 5 bases and J by 5 bases, 9 bases remained unmatched. Germline V gene lookup returns CDR1 MNHEY and CDR2 SVGEGT. CDR3 residues: CASSEIAGAFETQYF. The CDR3 DNA reads as TGTGCCAGCAGTGAAATAGCGGGAGCCTTCGAGACCCAGTACTTC.

V and J are TRBV5-4 and TRBJ1-2; D unresolved. The germline V and J ends were trimmed by 4 bases and 7 bases, with 17 bases remaining between them. The germline V gene has CDR1 SGHNT and CDR2 YYREEE (reference sequence). This CDR3 region has 14 residues. This CDR3 reads CASSPGWGIGGYTF. Here the CDR3 DNA reads TGTGCCAGCAGCCCCGGATGGGGTATAGGTGGCTACACCTTC.

This rearrangement joins TRBV20-1 to TRBJ1-2; D gene ambiguous. The germline V gene encodes CDR1 DFQATT and CDR2 SNEGSKA (reference sequence). This CDR3 has 14 amino acids. Between the trimmed V and J ends, which lost 5 bases and 7 bases, there was a span of 20 bases. CDR3 protein: CSAGSENTARGYTF. The CDR3 bases are TGCAGTGCTGGGAGTGAGAACACGGCACGTGGCTACACCTTC.

In its sample, this clonotype was seen a few times. The chain couples TRBV6-1 to TRBJ2-3, with unresolved D. V dropped 6 bases and J dropped 3 bases, with 13 bases sitting between them. Germline V gene sequence: CDR1 MNHNS, CDR2 SASEGT. The CDR3 consists of 14 residues. CDR3 DNA sequence: TGTGCCAGCAGCTCGGGCGAGTTTACAGATACGCAGTATTTT. This sequence encodes CASSSGEFTDTQYF.

V usage is TRBV28 and J usage is TRBJ2-7; D might be TRBD1 (6 bases). Trimming removed 1 base from V and 10 bases from J, with 11 bases in between. The germline V gene encodes CDR1 MDHEN and CDR2 SYDVKM. The CDR3 is 12 amino acids. CDR3 amino acids: CASSLLQGDQYF. The CDR3 region has the DNA TGTGCCAGCAGTTTATTACAGGGAGACCAGTACTTC. Combining the CDR3 with reference TRBV28 and TRBJ2-7 gives the whole variable domain DVKVTQSSRYLVKRTGEKVFLECVQDMDHENMFWYRQDPGLGLRLIYFSYDVKMKEKGDIPEGYSVSREKKERFSLILESASTNQTSMYLCASSLLQGDQYFGPGTRLTVT.

J is TRBJ1-1 and V is TRBV30, with D unclear. Germline V lookup: CDR1 GTSNPN, CDR2 SVGIG (reference sequence). This CDR3 spans 14 amino acids. V lost 0 bases and J lost 5, with 13 bases in between. The CDR3 sequence: CAWSVVAGSTEAFF. The CDR3 DNA follows: TGTGCCTGGAGTGTAGTGGCAGGTTCGACTGAAGCTTTCTTT.

The chain uses TRBV20-1 and TRBJ2-1; TRBD2 aligns across 12 bases. The CDR3 covers 14 residues. The germline V gene encodes CDR1 DFQATT and CDR2 SNEGSKA (reference sequence). The V and J ends lost 5 bases and 3 bases, in that order; junction bases with no gene match: 2. The CDR3: CSAATSGSYNEQFF. The CDR3 nucleotides are TGCAGTGCTGCGACTAGCGGGAGCTACAATGAGCAGTTCTTC.

A few counts support this clonotype. The chain links TRBV6-1 to TRBJ1-1, with 8 positions matching TRBD1. There are 12 residues in the CDR3. V lost 6 bases and J lost 4; bases outside the gene matches: 1. Looked up from germline, CDR1 is MNHNS and CDR2 is SASEGT. CDR3 sequence: CASRTGVTEAFF. In nucleotides, the CDR3 is TGTGCCAGCAGGACAGGGGTCACTGAAGCTTTCTTT.

The genes are TRBV19 and TRBJ1-5, with D unclear. Germline lookup yields CDR1 LNHDA and CDR2 SQIVND (reference sequence). V dropped 1 base and J dropped 1 base, with 11 bases sitting between them. The CDR3 extends over 16 amino acids. The CDR3 region is CASSIGRGRSNQPQHF. The CDR3 coding sequence is TGTGCCAGTAGTATAGGGCGGGGAAGGAGCAATCAGCCCCAGCATTTT.

This clonotype has more than one count but fewer than ten. The chain carries TRBV14 and TRBJ1-2; the match to TRBD1 covers 7 bases. CDR3 length equals 14 residues. Germline V gives CDR1 SGHDN, CDR2 FVKESK. The ends lost 2 bases at V and 8 bases at J; junction bases unmatched: 8. The CDR3 here is CASSQLTGVGGYTF. The CDR3, as DNA: TGTGCCAGCAGCCAACTTACAGGGGTTGGCGGCTACACCTTC.

This rearrangement joins TRBV6-5 to TRBJ2-7; 9 nucleotides align to TRBD1. The germline V gene encodes CDR1 MNHEY and CDR2 SVGAGI. Trimming cost V 4 bases and J 5 bases; bases outside gene matches: 9. This CDR3 has 15 residues. The CDR3 here is CASSSGTGLANEQYF. CDR3 nucleotide sequence: TGTGCCAGCAGTTCAGGGACAGGGTTGGCGAACGAGCAGTACTTC.

The chain joins TRBV27 to TRBJ2-1; D is ambiguous. Germline V lookup: CDR1 MNHEY, CDR2 SMNVEV (reference sequence). CDR3 length: 12 amino acids. V was cut by 2 bases and J by 6 bases, with 5 bases left in between. Written as DNA, the CDR3 is TGTGCCAGCAGTTTACTTGGCAATGAGCAGTTCTTC. This translates into CASSLLGNEQFF.

The chain has TRBV27 and TRBJ1-2, with 8 bases fitting TRBD1. The J segment lost 7 bases and the V segment lost 5 bases, leaving 9 bases of the junction unmatched. CDR3 length: 14 residues. Germline CDR1 is MNHEY and CDR2 is SMNVEV (reference sequence). The DNA for the CDR3 is TGTGCCAGCAGTCTGGACAGGGAGTCGCTTGGCTACACCTTC. It translates to CASSLDRESLGYTF.

A single count supports this clonotype. The V call is TRBV20-1, the J call TRBJ2-7, with TRBD2 identical over 9 bases. The trim removed 5 bases at V and 2 bases at J, leaving 16 bases unmatched. The CDR3 contains 17 residues. Looked up from germline, CDR1 is DFQATT and CDR2 is SNEGSKA (reference sequence). CDR3 loop: CSASQRGAQRTTYEQYF. The DNA of the CDR3 is TGCAGTGCTTCCCAGCGGGGGGCCCAAAGAACTACCTACGAGCAGTACTTC.

The chain has TRBV5-1 and TRBJ1-2, with D tentatively TRBD1 (5 bases). The CDR3 length is 15 residues. From germline, CDR1 is SGHRS and CDR2 YFSETQ. V was cut by 4 bases and J by 4 bases, with 17 bases left in between. CDR3 region: CASSLEGSPVYGYTF. In DNA, the CDR3 is TGCGCCAGCAGCCTAGAGGGGTCTCCGGTCTATGGCTACACCTTC.

In nucleotides, the CDR3 is TGTGCCAGTAGTGCCTCTCTAGCGGGAGGAGGGAATGAGCAGTTCTTC. As protein: CASSASLAGGGNEQFF. This chain connects TRBV19 to TRBJ2-1; 11 positions agree with TRBD2. Germline lookup yields CDR1 LNHDA and CDR2 SQIVND (reference sequence). This CDR3 is 16 amino acids long. V trimming: 5 bases; J trimming: 7 bases; junction bases outside the gene matches: 10.

V is TRBV9 and J is TRBJ1-1; TRBD1 might be the D (5 bases). The ends were cut back, 1 base at V and 1 base at J, with 14 bases in the middle. The CDR3 contains 16 residues. The V gene's germline CDR1 is SGDLS and CDR2 YYNGEE. CDR3 in amino acids: CASSVTRGEQNTEAFF. The CDR3 coding sequence is TGTGCCAGCAGCGTAACGAGAGGGGAGCAGAACACTGAAGCTTTCTTT.

The chain is built from TRBV20-1 and TRBJ1-5; tentatively, D is TRBD1 (5 bases). CDR3 length: 15 residues. The germline V gene encodes CDR1 DFQATT and CDR2 SNEGSKA (reference sequence). V lost 0 bases to trimming and J lost 6 bases, with 15 bases between them. CDR3 region: CSARDNGRGGQPQHF. The CDR3 nucleotides read TGCAGTGCTAGAGATAATGGGAGGGGAGGTCAGCCCCAGCATTTT.

This clonotype appeared a few times. The V gene is TRBV10-3, the J gene TRBJ1-2; 7 bases line up with TRBD1. The CDR3 is made up of 16 amino acids. V lost 3 bases, J lost 7 bases, and 14 bases stayed unmatched. Germline CDR1 ENHRY, CDR2 SYGVKD. The CDR3 coding sequence is TGTGCCATCAGTGAACGAGGGCCAGGGGGAAATGGTGGCTACACCTTC. It codes for CAISERGPGGNGGYTF.

This clonotype was counted once. The chain has TRBV7-9 and TRBJ2-7; 10 bases align to TRBD1. CDR1 is SEHNR, CDR2 FQNEAQ, per germline (reference sequence). The CDR3 totals 14 residues. The junction had 4 bases not matched to a gene; V was cut back by 3 bases and J by 5 bases. The CDR3 DNA is TGTGCCAGCAGCTTGGGACAGGGGTGGCACGAGCAGTACTTC. Translated: CASSLGQGWHEQYF.